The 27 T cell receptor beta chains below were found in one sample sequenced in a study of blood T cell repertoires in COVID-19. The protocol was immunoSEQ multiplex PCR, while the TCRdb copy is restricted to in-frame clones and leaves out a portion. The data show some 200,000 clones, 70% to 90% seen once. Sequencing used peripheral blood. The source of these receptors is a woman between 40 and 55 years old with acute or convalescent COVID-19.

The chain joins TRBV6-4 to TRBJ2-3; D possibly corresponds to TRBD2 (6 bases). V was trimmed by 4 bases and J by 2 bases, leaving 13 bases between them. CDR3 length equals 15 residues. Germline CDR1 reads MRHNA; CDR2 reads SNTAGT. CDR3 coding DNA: TGTGCCAGCAGTGCGCGGGGAGCCCCCACAGATACGCAGTATTTT. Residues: CASSARGAPTDTQYF.

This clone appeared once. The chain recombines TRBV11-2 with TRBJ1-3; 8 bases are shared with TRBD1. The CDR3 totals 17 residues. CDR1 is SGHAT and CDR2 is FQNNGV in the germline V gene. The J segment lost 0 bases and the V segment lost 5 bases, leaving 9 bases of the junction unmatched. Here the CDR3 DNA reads TGTGCCAGCAGCCTACTGACAGGGGCGAGCTCTGGAAACACCATATATTTT. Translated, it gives CASSLLTGASSGNTIYF.

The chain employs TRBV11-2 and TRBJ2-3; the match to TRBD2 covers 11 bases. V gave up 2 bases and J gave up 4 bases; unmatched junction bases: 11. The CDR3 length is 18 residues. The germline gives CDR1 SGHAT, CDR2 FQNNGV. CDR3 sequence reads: CASSLKIAGGSGADTQYF. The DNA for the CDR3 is TGTGCCAGCAGCTTAAAGATAGCGGGGGGGTCCGGGGCAGATACGCAGTATTTT.

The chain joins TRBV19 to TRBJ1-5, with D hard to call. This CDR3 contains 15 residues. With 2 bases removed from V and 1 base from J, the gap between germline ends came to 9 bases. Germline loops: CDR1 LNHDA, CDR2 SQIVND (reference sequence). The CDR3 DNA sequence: TGTGCCAGTAGTATAAGGCGGGAAAGCAATCAGCCCCAGCATTTT. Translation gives CASSIRRESNQPQHF.

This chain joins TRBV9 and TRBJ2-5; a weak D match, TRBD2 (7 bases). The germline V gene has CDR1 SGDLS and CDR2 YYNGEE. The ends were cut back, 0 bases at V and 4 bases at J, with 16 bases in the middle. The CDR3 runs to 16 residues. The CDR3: CASSVGGGGAGETQYF. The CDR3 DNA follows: TGTGCCAGCAGCGTAGGAGGTGGGGGGGCCGGAGAGACCCAGTACTTC. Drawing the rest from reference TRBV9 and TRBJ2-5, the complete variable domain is DSGVTQTPKHLITATGQRVTLRCSPRSGDLSVYWYQQSLDQGLQFLIQYYNGEERAKGNILERFSAQQFPDLHSELNLSSLELGDSALYFCASSVGGGGAGETQYFGPGTRLLVL.

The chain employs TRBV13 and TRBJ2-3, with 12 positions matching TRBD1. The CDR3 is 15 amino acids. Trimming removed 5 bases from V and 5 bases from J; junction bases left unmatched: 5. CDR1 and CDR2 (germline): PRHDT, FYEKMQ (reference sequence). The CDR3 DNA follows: TGTGCCAGCAGCCATGGGACAGGGGGCCTAGATACGCAGTATTTT. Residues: CASSHGTGGLDTQYF.

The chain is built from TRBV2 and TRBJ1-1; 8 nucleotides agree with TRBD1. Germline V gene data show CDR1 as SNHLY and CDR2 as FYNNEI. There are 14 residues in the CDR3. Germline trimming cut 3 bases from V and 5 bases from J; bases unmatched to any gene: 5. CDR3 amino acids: CASSDQGALTEAFF. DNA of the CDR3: TGTGCCAGCAGTGATCAGGGGGCATTGACTGAAGCTTTCTTT.

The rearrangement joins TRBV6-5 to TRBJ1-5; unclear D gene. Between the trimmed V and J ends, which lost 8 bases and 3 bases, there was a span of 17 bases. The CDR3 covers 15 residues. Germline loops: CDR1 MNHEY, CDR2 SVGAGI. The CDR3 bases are TGTGCCAGCGCCTTTTTGGCCGCGGACAATCAGCCCCAGCATTTT. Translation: CASAFLAADNQPQHF.

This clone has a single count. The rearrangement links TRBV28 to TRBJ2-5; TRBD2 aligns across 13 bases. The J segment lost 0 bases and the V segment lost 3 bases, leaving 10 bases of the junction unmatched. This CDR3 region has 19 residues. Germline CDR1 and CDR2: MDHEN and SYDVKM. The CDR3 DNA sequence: TGTGCCAGCAGTTTTGGGAGTTCGGGACTAGCGGGGTACCAAGAGACCCAGTACTTC. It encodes CASSFGSSGLAGYQETQYF.

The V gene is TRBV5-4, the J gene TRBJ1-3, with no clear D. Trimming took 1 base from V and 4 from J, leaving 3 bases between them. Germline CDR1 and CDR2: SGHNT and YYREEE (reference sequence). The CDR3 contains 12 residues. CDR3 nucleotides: TGTGCCAGCAGCTTGCAGGGAAACACCATATATTTT. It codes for CASSLQGNTIYF.

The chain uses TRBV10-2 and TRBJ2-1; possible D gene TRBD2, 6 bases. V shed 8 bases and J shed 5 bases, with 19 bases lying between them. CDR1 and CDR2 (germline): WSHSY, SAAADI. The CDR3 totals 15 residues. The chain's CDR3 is CASRPGGVSHNEQFF. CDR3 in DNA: TGCGCCAGCCGCCCTGGCGGGGTGTCCCACAATGAGCAGTTCTTC.

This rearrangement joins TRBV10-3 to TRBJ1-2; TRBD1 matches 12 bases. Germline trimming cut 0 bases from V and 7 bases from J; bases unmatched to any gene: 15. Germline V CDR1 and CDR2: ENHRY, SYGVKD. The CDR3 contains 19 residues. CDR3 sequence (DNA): TGTGCCATCAGTGAGTCGGAACTGTTCGGGACAGGGGGCGGCTTTGGCTACACCTTC. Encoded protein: CAISESELFGTGGGFGYTF.

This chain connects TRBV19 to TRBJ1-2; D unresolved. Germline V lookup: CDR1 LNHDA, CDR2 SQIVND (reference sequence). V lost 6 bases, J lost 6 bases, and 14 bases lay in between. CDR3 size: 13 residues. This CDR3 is CASSPPGWNGYTF. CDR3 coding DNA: TGTGCCAGTAGCCCACCGGGGTGGAATGGCTACACCTTC.

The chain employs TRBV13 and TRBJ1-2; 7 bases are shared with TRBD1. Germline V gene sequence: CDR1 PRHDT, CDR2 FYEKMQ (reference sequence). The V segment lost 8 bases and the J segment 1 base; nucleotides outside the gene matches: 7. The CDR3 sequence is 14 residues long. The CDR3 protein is CASSLGDSNYGYTF. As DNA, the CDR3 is TGTGCCAGCTCCCTGGGGGACAGTAACTATGGCTACACCTTC.

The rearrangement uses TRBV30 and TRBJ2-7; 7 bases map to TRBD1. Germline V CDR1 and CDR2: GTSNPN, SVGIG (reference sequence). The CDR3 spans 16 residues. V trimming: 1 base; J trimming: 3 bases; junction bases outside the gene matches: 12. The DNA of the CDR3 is TGTGCCTGGAGTGCAGGGTCGGGACAGCGAATCTACGAGCAGTACGTC. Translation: CAWSAGSGQRIYEQYV.

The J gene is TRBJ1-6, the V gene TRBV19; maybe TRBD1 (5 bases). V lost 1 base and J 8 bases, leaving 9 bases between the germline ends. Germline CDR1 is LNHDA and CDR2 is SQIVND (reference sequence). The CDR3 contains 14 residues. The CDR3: CASSIAFRDSPLHF. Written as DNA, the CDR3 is TGTGCCAGTAGTATAGCGTTCAGGGATTCACCCCTCCACTTT.

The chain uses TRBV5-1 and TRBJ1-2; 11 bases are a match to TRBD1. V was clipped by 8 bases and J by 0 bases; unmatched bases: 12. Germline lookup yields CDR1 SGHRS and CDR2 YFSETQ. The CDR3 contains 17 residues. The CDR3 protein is CASTDGDRGFSNYGYTF. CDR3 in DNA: TGCGCCAGTACCGACGGGGACAGGGGGTTTTCTAACTATGGCTACACCTTC.

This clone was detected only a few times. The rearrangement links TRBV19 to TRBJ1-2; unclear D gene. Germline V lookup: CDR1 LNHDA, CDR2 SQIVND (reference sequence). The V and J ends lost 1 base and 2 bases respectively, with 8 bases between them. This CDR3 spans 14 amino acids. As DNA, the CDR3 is TGTGCCAGTAGTATAGGGAGCACGAACTATGGCTACACCTTC. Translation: CASSIGSTNYGYTF.

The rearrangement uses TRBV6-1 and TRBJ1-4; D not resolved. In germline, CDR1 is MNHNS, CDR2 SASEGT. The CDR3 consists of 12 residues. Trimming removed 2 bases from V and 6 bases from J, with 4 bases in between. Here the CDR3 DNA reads TGTGCCAGCAGTGAAACGGATGAAAAACTGTTTTTT. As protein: CASSETDEKLFF.

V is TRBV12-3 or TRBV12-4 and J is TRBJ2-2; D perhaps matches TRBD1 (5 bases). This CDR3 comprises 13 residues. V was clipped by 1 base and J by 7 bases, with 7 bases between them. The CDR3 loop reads CASSLGTIGELFF. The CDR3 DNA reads TGTGCCAGCAGTTTAGGGACAATCGGGGAGCTGTTTTTT.

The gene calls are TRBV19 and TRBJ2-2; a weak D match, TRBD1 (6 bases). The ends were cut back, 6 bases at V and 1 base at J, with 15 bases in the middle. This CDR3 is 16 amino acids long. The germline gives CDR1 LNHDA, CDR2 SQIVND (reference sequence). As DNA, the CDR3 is TGTGCCAGTAGCCTGCGCCTGACAGGGAACACCGGGGAGCTGTTTTTT. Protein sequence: CASSLRLTGNTGELFF.

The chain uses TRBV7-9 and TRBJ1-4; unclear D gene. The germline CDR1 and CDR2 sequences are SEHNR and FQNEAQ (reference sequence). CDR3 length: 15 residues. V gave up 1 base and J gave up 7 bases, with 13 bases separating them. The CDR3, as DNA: TGTGCCAGCAGCTTAGGCTCAGCGGAGAGTGAAAAACTGTTTTTT. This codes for CASSLGSAESEKLFF.

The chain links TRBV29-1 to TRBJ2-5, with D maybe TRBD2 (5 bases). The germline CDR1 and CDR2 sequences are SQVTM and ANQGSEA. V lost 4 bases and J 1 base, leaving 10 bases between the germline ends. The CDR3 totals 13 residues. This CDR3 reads CSVGELVQETQYF. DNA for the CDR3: TGCAGCGTTGGTGAACTAGTCCAAGAGACCCAGTACTTC.

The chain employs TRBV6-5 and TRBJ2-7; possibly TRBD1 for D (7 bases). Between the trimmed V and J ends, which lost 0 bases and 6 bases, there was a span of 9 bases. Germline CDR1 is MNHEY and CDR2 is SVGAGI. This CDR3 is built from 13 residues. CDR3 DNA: TGTGCCAGCAGTTACTCGCAGGGGGGCGAGCAGTACGTC. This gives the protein CASSYSQGGEQYV.

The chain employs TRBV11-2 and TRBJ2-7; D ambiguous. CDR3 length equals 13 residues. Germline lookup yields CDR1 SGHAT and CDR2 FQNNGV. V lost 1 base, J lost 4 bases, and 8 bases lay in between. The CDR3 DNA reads TGTGCCAGCAGCTTAGTTTGGCAGTACGAGCAGTACGTC. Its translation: CASSLVWQYEQYV.

CDR3 bases: TGTGCCAGCAGCTTAGAGCCAGGTCAGCCCCAGCATTTT. Encoded protein: CASSLEPGQPQHF. The chain combines TRBV7-3 with TRBJ1-5; D call uncertain. This CDR3 is 13 amino acids long. Germline V gene sequence: CDR1 SGHTA, CDR2 FQGTGA. With 2 bases removed from V and 6 bases from J, the gap between germline ends came to 8 bases. Full variable domain (remainder filled in from reference TRBV7-3 and TRBJ1-5): GAGVSQTPSNKVTEKGKYVELRCDPISGHTALYWYRQSLGQGPEFLIYFQGTGAADDSGLPNDRFFAVRPEGSVSTLKIQRTERGDSAVYLCASSLEPGQPQHFGDGTRLSIL.

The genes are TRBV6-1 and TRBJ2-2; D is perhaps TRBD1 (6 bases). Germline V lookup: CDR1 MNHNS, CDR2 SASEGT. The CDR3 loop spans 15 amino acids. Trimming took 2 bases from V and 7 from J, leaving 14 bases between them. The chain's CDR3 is CASSEWAGVGGELFF. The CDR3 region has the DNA TGTGCCAGCAGTGAATGGGCAGGGGTAGGCGGGGAGCTGTTTTTT.